Shown below are 25 T cell receptor beta chains from a single sample sequenced in a study of T cell responses to AZD1222 COVID-19 vaccine. The assay was immunoSEQ multiplex PCR, and TCRdb's table has in-frame clones only and misses some. This repertoire shows 100,000 to 150,000 clones, over 90% found once; its top ten account for 5% to 5.5%. Sequences were derived from peripheral blood, sampled on day 0 of AZD1222 vaccination. The receptors come from an adult in good health.

The chain couples TRBV11-2 to TRBJ2-2; D not resolved. The germline V gene has CDR1 SGHAT and CDR2 FQNNGV. Trimming removed 4 bases from V and 8 bases from J, with 11 bases in between. There are 13 residues in the CDR3. The CDR3 DNA sequence: TGTGCCAGCAGCTACAACGGATGGGGGGAGCTGTTTTTT. Translating it yields CASSYNGWGELFF. The full variable domain, completed using reference TRBV11-2 and TRBJ2-2, is EAGVAQSPRYKIIEKRQSVAFWCNPISGHATLYWYQQILGQGPKLLIQFQNNGVVDDSQLPKDRFSAERLKGVDSTLKIQPAKLEDSAVYLCASSYNGWGELFFGEGSRLTVL.

V gene TRBV11-2 combines with J gene TRBJ2-7, with 7 bases aligning to TRBD2. The CDR3 has 14 amino acids. V was clipped by 7 bases and J by 2 bases; unmatched bases: 8. Per the germline V gene, CDR1 is SGHAT and CDR2 is FQNNGV. The CDR3: CASNPPGGTYEQYF. CDR3 coding DNA: TGTGCCAGCAACCCTCCCGGGGGGACCTACGAGCAGTACTTC. The complete variable domain, with remaining parts taken from reference TRBV11-2 and TRBJ2-7, reads EAGVAQSPRYKIIEKRQSVAFWCNPISGHATLYWYQQILGQGPKLLIQFQNNGVVDDSQLPKDRFSAERLKGVDSTLKIQPAKLEDSAVYLCASNPPGGTYEQYFGPGTRLTVT.

The rearrangement uses TRBV27 and TRBJ2-5; tentatively, D is TRBD2 (5 bases). Germline V CDR1 and CDR2: MNHEY, SMNVEV (reference sequence). This CDR3 spans 13 amino acids. With 4 bases removed from V and 2 bases from J, the gap between germline ends came to 8 bases. CDR3 protein: CASSWRAQETQYF. As DNA, the CDR3 is TGTGCCAGCAGTTGGCGGGCTCAAGAGACCCAGTACTTC.

This chain joins TRBV7-9 and TRBJ2-7, with no clear D. CDR3 length: 12 amino acids. Between the trimmed V and J ends, which lost 3 bases and 3 bases, there was a span of 6 bases. Germline V CDR1 and CDR2: SEHNR, FQNEAQ (reference sequence). CDR3 in DNA: TGTGCCAGCAGCTTTGGGAACTACGAGCAGTACTTC. This translates into CASSFGNYEQYF.

This chain links TRBV18 with TRBJ2-3; no reliable D call. The V gene's germline CDR1 is KGHSH and CDR2 LQKENI. The CDR3 totals 15 residues. The V end was cut by 3 bases, the J end by 5 bases, with 15 bases between. The CDR3 region has the DNA TGTGCCAGCTCACCCATGAAATCATCCGGAGATACGCAGTATTTT. Its protein is CASSPMKSSGDTQYF.

DNA for the CDR3: TGTGCCACCCGGGCGGGAGGTGGAAACGAGCAGTACTTC. Its protein is CATRAGGGNEQYF. This chain joins TRBV19 and TRBJ2-7; 8 bases agree with TRBD2. Per germline, CDR1 LNHDA and CDR2 SQIVND (reference sequence). Germline trimming cut 10 bases from V and 5 bases from J; bases unmatched to any gene: 10. CDR3 length: 13 amino acids.

The chain recombines TRBV6-1 with TRBJ1-5; 7 bases are shared with TRBD1. CDR3 length: 15 residues. Germline loops: CDR1 MNHNS, CDR2 SASEGT. With 0 bases clipped from V and 4 bases from J, the junction kept 3 bases outside the gene matches. CDR3 DNA sequence: TGTGCCAGCAGTGAAGCAGGGGGCGCGAATCAGCCCCAGCATTTT. This encodes CASSEAGGANQPQHF.

This clone was observed a few times. The rearrangement uses TRBV19 and TRBJ2-1; D gene uncertain. Per germline, CDR1 LNHDA and CDR2 SQIVND (reference sequence). The CDR3 sequence is 17 residues long. V was trimmed by 5 bases and J by 1 base, leaving 18 bases between them. The CDR3 here is CASSSPVSLGSYNEQFF. CDR3 in DNA: TGTGCCAGTAGTTCCCCTGTTAGTCTCGGTTCCTACAATGAGCAGTTCTTC.

The genes are TRBV12-3 or TRBV12-4 and TRBJ2-1; no clear D gene. The V and J ends lost 5 bases and 0 bases respectively, with 5 bases between them. The CDR3 is made up of 13 amino acids. CDR3 sequence (DNA): TGTGCCAGCAGTACCACCTCCTACAATGAGCAGTTCTTC. Its protein is CASSTTSYNEQFF.

The CDR3 DNA is TGTGCCAGCAGTCCCTCCCCGGGGACAGGGACAGATACGCAGTATTTT. Its translation is CASSPSPGTGTDTQYF. The J gene is TRBJ2-3, the V gene TRBV28; 9 positions agree with TRBD1. CDR1 and CDR2 from the germline V gene are MDHEN and SYDVKM. The CDR3 sequence is 16 residues long. J gave up 3 bases and V 5 bases, and 9 bases lay outside the gene matches.

The chain uses TRBV9 and TRBJ2-4, with D unresolved. Germline assignment: CDR1 SGDLS and CDR2 YYNGEE. CDR3 size: 13 residues. V lost 4 bases and J 7 bases, leaving 12 bases between the germline ends. Here the CDR3 DNA reads TGTGCCAGCAGCCCCGTGGACGGGAACATTCAGTACTTC. This gives the protein CASSPVDGNIQYF.

V usage is TRBV10-1 and J usage is TRBJ2-7; no clear D gene. Germline values: CDR1 WNHNN, CDR2 SYGVQD (reference sequence). The V end was cut by 3 bases, the J end by 2 bases, with 11 bases between. The CDR3 sequence is 14 residues long. For the CDR3, the DNA is TGCGCCAGCAGTGATAACCTCTTAACCTACGAGCAGTACTTC. This translates into CASSDNLLTYEQYF.

The chain couples TRBV5-1 to TRBJ1-2; D unresolved. CDR1 SGHRS and CDR2 YFSETQ come from the germline V gene. CDR3 length: 15 residues. V gave up 3 bases and J gave up 6 bases, with 18 bases separating them. CDR3 DNA: TGCGCCAGCAGCTCCGTCGACGGAGGGAGGCATGGCTACACCTTC. Translating gives CASSSVDGGRHGYTF. Using reference TRBV5-1 and TRBJ1-2 for the parts outside the CDR3, the full variable domain is KAGVTQTPRYLIKTRGQQVTLSCSPISGHRSVSWYQQTPGQGLQFLFEYFSETQRNKGNFPGRFSGRQFSNSRSEMNVSTLELGDSALYLCASSSVDGGRHGYTFGSGTRLTVV.

This chain connects TRBV4-3 to TRBJ1-3, with no clear D. This CDR3 is built from 16 residues. Germline assignment: CDR1 LGHNA and CDR2 YSLEER. Trimming took off 1 base at V and 1 base at J, with 11 bases between the two ends. CDR3 coding DNA: TGCGCCAGCAGCCAAGGGCATACGAATTCTGGAAACACCATATATTTT. This encodes CASSQGHTNSGNTIYF.

To note about this clone: Sequence at one end of the junction differs from germline and may be a read error. The J gene is TRBJ2-6, the V gene TRBV7-7; 10 bases align to TRBD1. This CDR3 comprises 16 residues. The germline V gene has CDR1 SSHAT and CDR2 FNYEAQ (reference sequence). The CDR3, as DNA: TGTGCTAGCAGCTTGGGACAGGGGTCTGGGGCCAACGTCCTGACTTTC. Translated, it gives CASSLGQGSGANVLTF.

The rearrangement joins TRBV29-1 to TRBJ1-1; the D gene is possibly TRBD1 (5 bases). Trimming shortened V by 3 bases and J by 6 bases, and 11 bases separated the two germline ends. CDR3 length: 12 residues. Looked up from germline, CDR1 is SQVTM and CDR2 is ANQGSEA. The CDR3 loop reads CSVEVGDAEAFF. The CDR3 coding sequence is TGCAGCGTTGAGGTGGGGGACGCTGAAGCTTTCTTT. Supplemented by reference TRBV29-1 and TRBJ1-1, the full variable domain reads SAVISQKPSRDICQRGTSLTIQCQVDSQVTMMFWYRQQPGQSLTLIATANQGSEATYESGFVIDKFPISRPNLTFSTLTVSNMSPEDSSIYLCSVEVGDAEAFFGQGTRLTVV.

V gene TRBV19 combines with J gene TRBJ2-7; the D gene is possibly TRBD1 (6 bases). Germline V gene lookup returns CDR1 LNHDA and CDR2 SQIVND (reference sequence). V lost 5 bases to trimming and J lost 0 bases, with 11 bases between them. The CDR3 length is 14 residues. Written as DNA, the CDR3 is TGTGCCAGTAGTCCGGACAGACTCTCCTACGAGCAGTACTTC. Protein sequence: CASSPDRLSYEQYF.

V is TRBV28 and J is TRBJ2-3; D is possibly TRBD1 (5 bases). The germline V gene encodes CDR1 MDHEN and CDR2 SYDVKM. The germline V and J ends were trimmed by 8 bases and 4 bases, with 10 bases remaining between them. The length of the CDR3 is 12 residues. In DNA form, the CDR3 reads TGTGCCAGCGGTAGGGGTTCAGATACGCAGTATTTT. Its translation is CASGRGSDTQYF.

The chain recombines TRBV12-3 or TRBV12-4 with TRBJ1-1; D may be TRBD1 (5 bases). This CDR3 has 13 amino acids. Trimming took off 3 bases at V and 11 bases at J, with 16 bases between the two ends. The CDR3 DNA is TGTGCCAGCAGTTTGGTGGGGGTTCAGTTTGCTTTCTTT. Translating gives CASSLVGVQFAFF.

V and J are TRBV7-3 and TRBJ2-1, with D unclear. The CDR3 covers 13 residues. CDR1 is SGHTA, CDR2 FQGTGA, per germline. V lost 4 bases to trimming and J lost 8 bases, with 12 bases between them. The chain's CDR3 is CASSSLGVDEQFF. The CDR3 DNA reads TGTGCCAGCAGCTCATTAGGTGTCGATGAGCAGTTCTTC.

The chain combines TRBV9 with TRBJ2-5; perhaps TRBD2 as D (6 bases). Germline V gives CDR1 SGDLS, CDR2 YYNGEE. V lost 0 bases to trimming and J lost 5 bases, with 11 bases between them. This CDR3 region has 14 residues. The CDR3 sequence: CASSVVAGRETQYF. CDR3 bases: TGTGCCAGCAGCGTAGTGGCAGGGAGGGAGACCCAGTACTTC.

The chain employs TRBV7-9 and TRBJ1-4; possibly TRBD1 for D (5 bases). The CDR3 runs 15 residues. Germline CDR1 reads SEHNR; CDR2 reads FQNEAQ (reference sequence). V was clipped by 0 bases and J by 8 bases, with 13 bases between them. The CDR3 nucleotides are TGTGCCAGCAGCTTAGCCCAGGGATTCGGCGAAAAACTGTTTTTT. It translates to CASSLAQGFGEKLFF.

The V call is TRBV7-3, the J call TRBJ1-1; no reliable D call. Germline assignment: CDR1 SGHTA and CDR2 FQGTGA. The CDR3 extends over 14 amino acids. Trimming pared 2 bases from V and 5 bases from J, leaving 12 bases between. The CDR3 sequence is CASSLEGPGTEAFF. DNA for the CDR3: TGTGCCAGCAGCTTAGAAGGGCCTGGGACTGAAGCTTTCTTT.

The genes are TRBV12-3 or TRBV12-4 and TRBJ2-5; no firm D call. Between the trimmed V and J ends, which lost 6 bases and 5 bases, there was a span of 13 bases. The CDR3 is made up of 13 amino acids. CDR3 DNA sequence: TGTGCCAGCAGCCATAATACGAGGGAGACCCAGTACTTC. Translation gives CASSHNTRETQYF.

The V and J genes are TRBV7-9 and TRBJ2-7; a possible D gene is TRBD1 (6 bases). Trimming left V 5 bases short and J 4 bases short, with 27 bases between. CDR1 is SEHNR and CDR2 is FQNEAQ in the germline V gene (reference sequence). The length of the CDR3 is 18 residues. CDR3 coding DNA: TGTGCCAGCAGCCTCCCGCGGACCGCCGGGACACGTGAATACGAGCAGTACTTC. Encoded protein: CASSLPRTAGTREYEQYF.